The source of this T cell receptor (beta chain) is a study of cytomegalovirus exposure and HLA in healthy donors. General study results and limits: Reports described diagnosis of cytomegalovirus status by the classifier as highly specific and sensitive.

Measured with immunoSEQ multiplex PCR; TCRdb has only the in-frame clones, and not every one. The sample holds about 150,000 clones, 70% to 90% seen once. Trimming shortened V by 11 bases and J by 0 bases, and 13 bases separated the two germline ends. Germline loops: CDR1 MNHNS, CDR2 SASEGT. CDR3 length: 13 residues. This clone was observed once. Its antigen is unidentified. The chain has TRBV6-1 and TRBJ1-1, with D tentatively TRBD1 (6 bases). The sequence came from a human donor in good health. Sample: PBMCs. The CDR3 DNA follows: TGTGCCGTAACCCAGGGGATGAACACTGAAGCTTTCTTT. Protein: CAVTQGMNTEAFF.